This TCR beta chain was captured by sequencing in a study of T cells in Graves' hyperthyroidism and ophthalmopathy. Whole-study findings and limits: Blood also contained most expanded thyroid clonotypes above 0.001.

What was amplified from RNA transcripts were TCR beta CDR3 regions. HTBI primers were employed in a first-round RT-PCR of the TCR CDR3. Using its own MiXCR run on the multiplex PCR reads, TCRdb lists one record per CDR3 protein. The table shows under 250,000 distinct CDR3 sequences, with roughly a quarter occurring only once. In regard to this clonotype: Its target is not known.

This CDR3 has 14 amino acids. With 4 bases clipped from V and 3 bases from J, the junction kept 6 bases outside the gene matches. Germline-derived CDR1 and CDR2 are SQVTM and ANQGSEA. The sample was blood. This TCR was sampled from a woman aged 40 to 50 with Graves' ophthalmopathy. The gene calls are TRBV29-1 and TRBJ2-7; 10 nucleotides match TRBD2. Here the CDR3 DNA reads TGCAGCGTTGGAACTAGCGGGAATCACTACGAGCAGTACTTC. This sequence encodes CSVGTSGNHYEQYF.